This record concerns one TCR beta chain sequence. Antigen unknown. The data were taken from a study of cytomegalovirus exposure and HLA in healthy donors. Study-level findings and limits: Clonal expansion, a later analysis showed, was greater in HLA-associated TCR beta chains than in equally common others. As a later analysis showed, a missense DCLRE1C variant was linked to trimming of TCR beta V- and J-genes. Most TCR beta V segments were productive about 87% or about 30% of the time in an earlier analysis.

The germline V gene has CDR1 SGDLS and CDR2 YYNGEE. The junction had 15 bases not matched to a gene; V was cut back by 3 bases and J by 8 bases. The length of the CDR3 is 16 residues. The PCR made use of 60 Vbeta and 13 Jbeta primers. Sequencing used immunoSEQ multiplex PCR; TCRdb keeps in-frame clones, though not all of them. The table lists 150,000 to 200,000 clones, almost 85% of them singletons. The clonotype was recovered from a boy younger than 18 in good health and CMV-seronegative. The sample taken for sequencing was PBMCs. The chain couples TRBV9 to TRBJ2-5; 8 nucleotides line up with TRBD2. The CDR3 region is CASSERTSGGRETQYF. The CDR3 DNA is TGTGCCAGCAGCGAAAGAACTAGCGGCGGAAGAGAAACCCAGTACTTC.